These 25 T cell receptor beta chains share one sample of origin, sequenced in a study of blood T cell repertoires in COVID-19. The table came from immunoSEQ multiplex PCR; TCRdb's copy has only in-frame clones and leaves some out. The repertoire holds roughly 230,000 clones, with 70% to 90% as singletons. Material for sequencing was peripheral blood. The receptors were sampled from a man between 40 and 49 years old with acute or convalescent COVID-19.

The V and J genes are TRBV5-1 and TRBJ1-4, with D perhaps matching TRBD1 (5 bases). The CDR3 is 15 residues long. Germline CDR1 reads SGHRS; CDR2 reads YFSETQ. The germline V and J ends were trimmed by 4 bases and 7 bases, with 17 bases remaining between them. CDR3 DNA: TGCGCCAGCAGCCAGCGGGACGCCCGGAGTGAAAAACTGTTTTTT. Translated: CASSQRDARSEKLFF.

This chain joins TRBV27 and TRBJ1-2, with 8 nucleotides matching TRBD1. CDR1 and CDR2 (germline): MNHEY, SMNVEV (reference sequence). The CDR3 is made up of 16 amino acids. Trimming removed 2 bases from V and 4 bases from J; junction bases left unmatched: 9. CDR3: CASSLRTGNGGYGYTF. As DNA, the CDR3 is TGTGCCAGCAGTTTAAGGACAGGGAACGGAGGCTATGGCTACACCTTC.

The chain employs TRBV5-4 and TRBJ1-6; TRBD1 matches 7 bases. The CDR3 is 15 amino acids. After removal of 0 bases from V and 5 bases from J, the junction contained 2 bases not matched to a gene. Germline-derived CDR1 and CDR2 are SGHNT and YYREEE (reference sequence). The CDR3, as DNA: TGTGCCAGCAGCTTGGGGGACAGAAATAATTCACCCCTCCACTTT. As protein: CASSLGDRNNSPLHF.

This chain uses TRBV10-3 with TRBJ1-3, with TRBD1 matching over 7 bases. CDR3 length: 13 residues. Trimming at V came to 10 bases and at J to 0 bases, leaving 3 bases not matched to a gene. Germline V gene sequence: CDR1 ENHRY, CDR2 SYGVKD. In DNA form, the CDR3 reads TGTGCCACCGGGACAGACTCTGGAAACACCATATATTTT. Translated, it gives CATGTDSGNTIYF.

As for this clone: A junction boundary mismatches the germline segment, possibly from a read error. CDR3 DNA sequence: TGTGCCAGCACCTTGGGTAGGACAGGGAATGGCTACACCTTC. Translation: CASTLGRTGNGYTF. The genes are TRBV5-6 and TRBJ1-2; TRBD1 matches at 8 bases. CDR1 SGHDT and CDR2 YYEEEE come from the germline V gene. The length of the CDR3 is 14 residues.

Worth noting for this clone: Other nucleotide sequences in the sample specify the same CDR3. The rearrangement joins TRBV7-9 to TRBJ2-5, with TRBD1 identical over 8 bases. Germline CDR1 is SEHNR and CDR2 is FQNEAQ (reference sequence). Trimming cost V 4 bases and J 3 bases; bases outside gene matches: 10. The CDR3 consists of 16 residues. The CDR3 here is CASSSGDRGREETQYF. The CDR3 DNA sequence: TGTGCCAGCAGCTCGGGAGACAGGGGACGAGAAGAGACCCAGTACTTC. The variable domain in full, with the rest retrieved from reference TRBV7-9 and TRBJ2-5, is DTGVSQNPRHKITKRGQNVTFRCDPISEHNRLYWYRQTLGQGPEFLTYFQNEAQLEKSRLLSDRFSAERPKGSFSTLEIQRTEQGDSAMYLCASSSGDRGREETQYFGPGTRLLVL.

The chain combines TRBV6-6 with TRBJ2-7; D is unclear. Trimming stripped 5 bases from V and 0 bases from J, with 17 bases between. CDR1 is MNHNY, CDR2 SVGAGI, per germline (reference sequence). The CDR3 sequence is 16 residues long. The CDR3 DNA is TGTGCCAGCAGTACCCTCCCGGGTCTCAGCTCCTACGAGCAGTACTTC. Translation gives CASSTLPGLSSYEQYF.

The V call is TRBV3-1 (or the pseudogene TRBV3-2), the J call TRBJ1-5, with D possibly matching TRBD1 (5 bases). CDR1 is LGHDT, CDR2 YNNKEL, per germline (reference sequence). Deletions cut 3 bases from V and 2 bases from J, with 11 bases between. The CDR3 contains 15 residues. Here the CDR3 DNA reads TGTGCCAGCAGCCACGGAGGGACTGGCAATCAGCCCCAGCATTTT. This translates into CASSHGGTGNQPQHF.

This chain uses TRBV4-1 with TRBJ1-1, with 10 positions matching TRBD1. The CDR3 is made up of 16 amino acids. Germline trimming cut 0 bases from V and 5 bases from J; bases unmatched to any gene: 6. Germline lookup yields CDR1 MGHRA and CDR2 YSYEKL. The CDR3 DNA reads TGCGCCAGCAGCCAAGATCGACAGGGGGCTTATACTGAAGCTTTCTTT. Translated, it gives CASSQDRQGAYTEAFF.

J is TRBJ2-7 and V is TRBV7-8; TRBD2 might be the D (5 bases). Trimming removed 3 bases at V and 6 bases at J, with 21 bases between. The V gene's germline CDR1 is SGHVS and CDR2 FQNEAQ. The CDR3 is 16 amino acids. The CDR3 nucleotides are TGTGCCAGCAGCTTGGGGAGCATCCTAGCCAGACGCGAGCAGTACTTC. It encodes CASSLGSILARREQYF.

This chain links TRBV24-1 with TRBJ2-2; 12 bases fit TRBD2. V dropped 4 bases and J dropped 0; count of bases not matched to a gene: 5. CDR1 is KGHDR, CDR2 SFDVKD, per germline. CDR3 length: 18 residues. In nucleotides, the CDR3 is TGTGCCACCAGTGAACGGACTAGCGGGAAAACGAACACCGGGGAGCTGTTTTTT. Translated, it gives CATSERTSGKTNTGELFF.

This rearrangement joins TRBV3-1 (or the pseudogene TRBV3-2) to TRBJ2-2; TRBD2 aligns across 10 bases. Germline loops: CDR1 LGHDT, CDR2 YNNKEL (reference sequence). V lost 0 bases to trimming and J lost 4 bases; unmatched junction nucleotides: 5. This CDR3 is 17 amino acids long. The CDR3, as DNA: TGTGCCAGCAGCCAAGATAAAGCGGGGGGGTCCACCGGGGAGCTGTTTTTT. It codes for CASSQDKAGGSTGELFF.

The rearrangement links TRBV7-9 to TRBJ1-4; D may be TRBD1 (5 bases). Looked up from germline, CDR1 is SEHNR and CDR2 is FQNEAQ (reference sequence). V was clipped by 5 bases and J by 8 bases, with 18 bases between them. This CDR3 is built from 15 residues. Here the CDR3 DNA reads TGTGCCAGCAGCCCCGCTGGGGCTGTAGAGGAAAAACTGTTTTTT. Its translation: CASSPAGAVEEKLFF.

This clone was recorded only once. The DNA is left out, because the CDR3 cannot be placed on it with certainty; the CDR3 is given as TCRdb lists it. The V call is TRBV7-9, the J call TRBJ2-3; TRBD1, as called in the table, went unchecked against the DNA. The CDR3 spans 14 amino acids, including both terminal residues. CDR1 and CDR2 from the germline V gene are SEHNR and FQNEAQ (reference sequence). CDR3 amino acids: CASSSGQGWDTQYF.

The CDR3: CASSLDVAQPQHF. CDR3 DNA: TGTGCCAGCAGCTTAGATGTGGCTCAGCCCCAGCATTTT. This chain links TRBV7-2 with TRBJ1-5, with no clear D. Germline values: CDR1 SGHTA, CDR2 FQGNSA. The CDR3 has 13 amino acids. Trimming pared 1 base from V and 6 bases from J, leaving 7 bases between.

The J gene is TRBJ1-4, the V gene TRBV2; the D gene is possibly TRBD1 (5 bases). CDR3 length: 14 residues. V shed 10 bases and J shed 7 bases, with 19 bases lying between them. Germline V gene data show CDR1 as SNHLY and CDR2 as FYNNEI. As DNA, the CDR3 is TGTGCCACGACCCTGGGGCAGGGTTTTGAAAAACTGTTTTTT. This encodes CATTLGQGFEKLFF. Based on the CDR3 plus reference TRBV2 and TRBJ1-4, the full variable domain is EPEVTQTPSHQVTQMGQEVILRCVPISNHLYFYWYRQILGQKVEFLVSFYNNEISEKSEIFDDQFSVERPDGSNFTLKIRSTKLEDSAMYFCATTLGQGFEKLFFGSGTQLSVL.

For the CDR3, the DNA is TGTGCCATCAGCCCAGACAGGTACAATCAGCCCCAGCATTTT. As protein: CAISPDRYNQPQHF. The chain couples TRBV10-3 to TRBJ1-5; D may be TRBD1 (6 bases). The CDR3 length is 14 residues. V was clipped by 6 bases and J by 3 bases, with 12 bases between them. The V gene's germline CDR1 is ENHRY and CDR2 SYGVKD.

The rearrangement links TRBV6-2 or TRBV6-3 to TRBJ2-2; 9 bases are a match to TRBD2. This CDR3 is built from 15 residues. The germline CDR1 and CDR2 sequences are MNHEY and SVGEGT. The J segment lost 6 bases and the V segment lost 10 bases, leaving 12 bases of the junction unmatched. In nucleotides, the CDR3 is TGTGCCAACAGCCTAGCGGGACATCCCCCCGGGGAGCTGTTTTTT. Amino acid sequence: CANSLAGHPPGELFF.

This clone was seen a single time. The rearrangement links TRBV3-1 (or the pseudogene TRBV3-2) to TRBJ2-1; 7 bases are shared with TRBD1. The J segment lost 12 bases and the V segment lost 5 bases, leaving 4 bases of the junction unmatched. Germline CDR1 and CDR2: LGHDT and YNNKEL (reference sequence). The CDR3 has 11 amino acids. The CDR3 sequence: CASSITGVQFF. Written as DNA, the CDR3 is TGTGCCAGCAGCATAACAGGGGTGCAGTTCTTC.

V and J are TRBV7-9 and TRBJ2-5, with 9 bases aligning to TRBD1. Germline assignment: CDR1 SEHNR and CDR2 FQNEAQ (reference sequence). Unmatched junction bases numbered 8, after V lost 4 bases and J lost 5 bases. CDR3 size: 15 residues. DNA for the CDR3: TGTGCCAGCAGCTGGTGGACAGGGGACACGGAGACCCAGTACTTC. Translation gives CASSWWTGDTETQYF.

The DNA for the CDR3 is TGTGCCAGCAGCTCCATCAACAGCCTGAACACTGAAGCTTTCTTT. This sequence encodes CASSSINSLNTEAFF. The rearrangement joins TRBV5-5 to TRBJ1-1; D unresolved. The germline CDR1 and CDR2 sequences are SGHKS and YYEKEE (reference sequence). The CDR3 sequence is 15 residues long. Trimming took 3 bases from V and 0 from J, leaving 12 bases between them.

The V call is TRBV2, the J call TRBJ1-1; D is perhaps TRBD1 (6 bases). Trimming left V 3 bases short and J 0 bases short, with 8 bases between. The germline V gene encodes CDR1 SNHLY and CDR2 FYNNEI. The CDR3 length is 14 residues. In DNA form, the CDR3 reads TGTGCCAGCAGTGAGGGGGCCCTGAACACTGAAGCTTTCTTT. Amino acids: CASSEGALNTEAFF.

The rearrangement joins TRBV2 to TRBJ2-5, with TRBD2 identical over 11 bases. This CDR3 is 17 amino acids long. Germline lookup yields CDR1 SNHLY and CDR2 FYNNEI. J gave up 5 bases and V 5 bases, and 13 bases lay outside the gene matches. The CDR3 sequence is CASSPLAGAPVAETQYF. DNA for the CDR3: TGTGCCAGCAGTCCACTAGCGGGGGCGCCAGTGGCGGAGACCCAGTACTTC.

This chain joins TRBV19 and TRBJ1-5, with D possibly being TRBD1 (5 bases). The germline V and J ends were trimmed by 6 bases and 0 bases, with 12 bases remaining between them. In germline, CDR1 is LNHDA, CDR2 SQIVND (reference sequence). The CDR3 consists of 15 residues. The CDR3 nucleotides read TGTGCCAGTAGCTCAGGGCTGTATAGCAATCAGCCCCAGCATTTT. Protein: CASSSGLYSNQPQHF.

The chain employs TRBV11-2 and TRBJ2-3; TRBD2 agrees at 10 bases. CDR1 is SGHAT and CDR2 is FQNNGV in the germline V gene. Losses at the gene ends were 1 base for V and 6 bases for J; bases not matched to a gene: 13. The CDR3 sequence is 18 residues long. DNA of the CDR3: TGTGCCAGCAGCTTAGGGGCCAGCGGGGGGGCGGATTACGATACGCAGTATTTT. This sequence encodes CASSLGASGGADYDTQYF.